This T cell receptor (beta chain) is from a study of immune heterogeneity within non-small cell lung tumors. Per the germline V gene, CDR1 is SGDLS and CDR2 is YYNGEE. V was pared by 0 bases and J by 8 bases, with 12 bases between. This CDR3 is 15 amino acids long. For the TCR beta CDR3, multiplex PCR with 32 V and 13 J primers performed the amplification. Via MiXCR, TCRdb re-called the multiplex PCR reads, giving one row per CDR3 protein. The repertoire holds some 30,000 distinct CDR3 sequences, about 30% seen once, with 4% in the top ten. Samples each supplied around 600 ng of bulk tumor genomic DNA as template. Several biopsies per primary tumor were taken during surgery, spaced as far apart as possible. Their non-small cell lung cancer was newly diagnosed and untreated, and the patients underwent curative surgery.

This chain joins TRBV9 and TRBJ1-6; D is possibly TRBD1 (6 bases). The clonotype was recovered from a middle-aged man with non-small cell lung cancer. The sequenced material came from lung tumor tissue. The CDR3 nucleotides read TGTGCCAGCAGCGTAGGTTTAGGGGGGCATTCACCCCTCCACTTT. This codes for CASSVGLGGHSPLHF.